The 16 T cell receptor beta chains listed next were all sequenced from one sample in a study of blood T cell repertoires in COVID-19. The assay was immunoSEQ multiplex PCR, and TCRdb's table has in-frame clones only and misses some. The sample has under 350,000 clones; about 86% are singletons. Sequencing used PBMCs or T cells enriched from blood (not recorded which). The receptors derive from a woman between 40 and 55 years old with acute COVID-19.

The chain is built from TRBV12-5 and TRBJ1-1, with TRBD1 identical over 9 bases. After removal of 1 base from V and 6 bases from J, the junction contained 3 bases not matched to a gene. The germline V gene encodes CDR1 LGHNT and CDR2 FRNRAP. This CDR3 contains 14 residues. The CDR3 protein is CASGLAHRGPEAFF. CDR3 DNA: TGTGCTAGTGGTTTGGCGCACAGGGGGCCTGAAGCTTTCTTT.

This sequence joins TRBV14 and TRBJ2-5; 8 bases agree with TRBD2. Germline loops: CDR1 SGHDN, CDR2 FVKESK. The CDR3 consists of 15 residues. Unmatched junction bases numbered 7, after V lost 2 bases and J lost 5 bases. This chain's CDR3 is CASSQPGRASETQYF. The CDR3 DNA is TGTGCCAGCAGCCAACCCGGGAGGGCCTCGGAGACCCAGTACTTC.

This clone has more than one count but fewer than ten. CDR3 DNA: TGTGCCAGCAGCTTGACAGGACAGGCTATATCCTACGAGCAGTACTTC. It specifies CASSLTGQAISYEQYF. The chain employs TRBV7-8 and TRBJ2-7; 7 nucleotides align to TRBD1. Trimming removed 3 bases from V and 1 base from J; junction bases left unmatched: 9. There are 16 residues in the CDR3. CDR1 is SGHVS and CDR2 is FQNEAQ in the germline V gene.

This chain links TRBV19 with TRBJ2-1; 7 bases are shared with TRBD2. V shed 1 base and J 0 bases; nucleotides not matched to a gene: 6. Germline CDR1 reads LNHDA; CDR2 reads SQIVND (reference sequence). This CDR3 region has 17 residues. The CDR3 region has the DNA TGTGCCAGTAGTATAGTAATAGGACTAGGCTCCTACAATGAGCAGTTCTTC. Its translation is CASSIVIGLGSYNEQFF. Looking up the rest from reference TRBV19 and TRBJ2-1 gives the full variable domain: DGGITQSPKYLFRKEGQNVTLSCEQNLNHDAMYWYRQDPGQGLRLIYYSQIVNDFQKGDIAEGYSVSREKKESFPLTVTSAQKNPTAFYLCASSIVIGLGSYNEQFFGPGTRLTVL.

This clone was recorded once. The chain is built from TRBV18 and TRBJ1-2, with a tentative D call TRBD1 (5 bases). The germline CDR1 and CDR2 sequences are KGHSH and LQKENI. The CDR3 totals 14 residues. V gave up 1 base and J gave up 4 bases, with 10 bases separating them. The CDR3 region is CASSPRGSPYGYTF. The CDR3 DNA follows: TGTGCCAGCTCACCACGGGGCAGTCCCTATGGCTACACCTTC. Looking up the rest from reference TRBV18 and TRBJ1-2 gives the full variable domain: NAGVMQNPRHLVRRRGQEARLRCSPMKGHSHVYWYRQLPEEGLKFMVYLQKENIIDESGMPKERFSAEFPKEGPSILRIQQVVRGDSAAYFCASSPRGSPYGYTFGSGTRLTVV.

The CDR3 nucleotides read TGTGCCAGCAGCAAAGGACCCAAAGGCCTCTTGACAGAACTAGCGGGAAGAAACACCGGGGAGCTGTTTTTT. As protein: CASSKGPKGLLTELAGRNTGELFF. This chain connects TRBV21-1 to TRBJ2-2; the table gives TRBD2 as D, unverified against the DNA. TRBV21-1 is recorded as a pseudogene. The CDR3 is 24 residues long.

The count of this clone is one. The chain links TRBV14 to TRBJ2-2; 7 nucleotides line up with TRBD1. Germline lookup yields CDR1 SGHDN and CDR2 FVKESK. The CDR3 extends over 17 amino acids. V shed 4 bases, J shed 4 bases, and the junction held 12 bases outside the gene matches. The CDR3 region has the DNA TGTGCCAGCAGCCCCCGCATACGGTCAGGGGGCACCGGGGAGCTGTTTTTT. Protein product: CASSPRIRSGGTGELFF.

The genes are TRBV28 and TRBJ1-5; possible D gene TRBD1, 5 bases. The CDR3 has 16 residues. In germline, CDR1 is MDHEN, CDR2 SYDVKM. V was cut by 6 bases and J by 1 base, with 16 bases left in between. The CDR3 sequence: CASRQDTKGSNQPQHF. As DNA, the CDR3 is TGTGCCAGCAGACAGGACACGAAAGGGAGCAATCAGCCCCAGCATTTT. The full variable domain, with the rest looked up from reference TRBV28 and TRBJ1-5, is DVKVTQSSRYLVKRTGEKVFLECVQDMDHENMFWYRQDPGLGLRLIYFSYDVKMKEKGDIPEGYSVSREKKERFSLILESASTNQTSMYLCASRQDTKGSNQPQHFGDGTRLSIL.

The chain couples TRBV11-3 to TRBJ2-5; 8 positions agree with TRBD2. CDR1 SGHNT and CDR2 YENEEA come from the germline V gene. The CDR3 is made up of 15 amino acids. The trim removed 2 bases at V and 2 bases at J, leaving 4 bases unmatched. The CDR3 bases are TGTGCCAGCAGCTTAACTAGCGGTCTACAAGAGACCCAGTACTTC. Its protein is CASSLTSGLQETQYF.

The chain carries TRBV5-6 and TRBJ2-7; 9 nucleotides align to TRBD1. The CDR3 is 17 residues long. Looked up from germline, CDR1 is SGHDT and CDR2 is YYEEEE. With V trimmed by 0 bases and J by 2 bases, 9 bases remained unmatched. The CDR3 nucleotides read TGTGCCAGCAGCTTGGTCGGGACAGGGACGAAGACCTACGAGCAGTACTTC. Its protein product is CASSLVGTGTKTYEQYF.

As DNA, the CDR3 is TGTGCCAGCAGCTCGGCCGGGACAGCTGAAAAACTGTTTTTT. Translated: CASSSAGTAEKLFF. The rearrangement joins TRBV5-6 to TRBJ1-4; 7 nucleotides agree with TRBD1. V shed 3 bases, J shed 7 bases, and the junction held 6 bases outside the gene matches. The germline V gene has CDR1 SGHDT and CDR2 YYEEEE. This CDR3 is 14 amino acids long.

J is TRBJ2-3 and V is TRBV5-4, with D perhaps TRBD1 (6 bases). V lost 3 bases, J lost 0 bases, and 14 bases lay in between. Germline CDR1 reads SGHNT; CDR2 reads YYREEE (reference sequence). The CDR3 is 16 residues long. CDR3 bases: TGTGCCAGCAGCTCCTTAGGGGGTCGGAGCACAGATACGCAGTATTTT. Translating gives CASSSLGGRSTDTQYF.

The chain carries TRBV19 and TRBJ1-3, with D perhaps matching TRBD1 (6 bases). The length of the CDR3 is 16 residues. The germline gives CDR1 LNHDA, CDR2 SQIVND (reference sequence). Trimming took off 7 bases at V and 0 bases at J, with 16 bases between the two ends. CDR3: CASTQGTINSGNTIYF. Written as DNA, the CDR3 is TGTGCCAGTACCCAGGGGACGATAAACTCTGGAAACACCATATATTTT.

This clone occurred a few times. This chain connects TRBV7-2 to TRBJ1-6; D is possibly TRBD1 (5 bases). Looked up from germline, CDR1 is SGHTA and CDR2 is FQGNSA. The CDR3 has 14 residues. Trimming cost V 1 base and J 10 bases, with 11 bases left between them. This chain's CDR3 is CASSLDRQRSPLHF. DNA for the CDR3: TGTGCCAGCAGCTTAGACCGACAGAGGTCACCCCTCCACTTT.

J is TRBJ1-3 and V is TRBV3-1 (or the pseudogene TRBV3-2); D possibly corresponds to TRBD1 (6 bases). The CDR3 is 16 residues long. V was trimmed by 4 bases and J by 0 bases, leaving 13 bases between them. Per germline, CDR1 LGHDT and CDR2 YNNKEL (reference sequence). The CDR3 reads CASSRRTASSGNTIYF. CDR3 DNA sequence: TGTGCCAGCAGCCGCCGGACAGCGAGCTCTGGAAACACCATATATTTT.

The CDR3 is CASSYGPIGQPQHF. Written as DNA, the CDR3 is TGTGCCAGCAGTTACGGCCCCATTGGTCAGCCCCAGCATTTT. The rearrangement links TRBV6-5 to TRBJ1-5; D call uncertain. The CDR3 covers 14 residues. CDR1 is MNHEY and CDR2 is SVGAGI in the germline V gene. The germline V and J ends were trimmed by 2 bases and 6 bases, with 11 bases remaining between them.